This T cell receptor beta chain was profiled in a study of T-cell memory formation after mild COVID-19. One entry per CDR3 protein results from TCRdb running MiXCR on the 5' RACE reads. The sample has more than 100,000 distinct CDR3 sequences; about a sixth are singletons. The CDR3 spans 15 residues. Trimming shortened V by 5 bases and J by 6 bases, and 17 bases separated the two germline ends. Germline loops: CDR1 MNHEY, CDR2 SVGEGT. This clonotype was observed a handful of times. Antigen specificity is unknown. Findings of the study overall: Contracting CD4+ clones sat mainly in CM and EM; CD8+ in EMRA.

This chain connects TRBV6-2 or TRBV6-3 to TRBJ2-1; D assignment may be TRBD1 or TRBD2 (6 bases each). The clonotype was recovered from a man between 18 and 35 years old who had mild COVID-19 (a few samples of this study predate the infection). Cell type and time point are not known. Material: PBMCs or a T cell subset sorted from them (not recorded which). The CDR3 spells CASSSPGGRVNEQFF. CDR3 bases: TGTGCCAGCAGTAGTCCCGGGGGCCGGGTCAATGAGCAGTTCTTC.